This TCR beta chain was documented in a study of cytomegalovirus exposure and HLA in healthy donors. The CDR3 runs 14 residues. CDR1 MGHRA and CDR2 YSYEKL come from the germline V gene. Trimming pared 1 base from V and 6 bases from J, leaving 12 bases between. Note on this clone: Its specificity is unknown.

Points from the study as a whole: V- and J-gene trimming of TCR beta was linked (in a later analysis) to a missense DCLRE1C variant.

The PCR contained 60 Vbeta and 13 Jbeta primers. This table comes from immunoSEQ multiplex PCR, and its TCRdb copy is limited to in-frame clones, with some not included. The sample shows 150,000 to 180,000 clones, approximately 74% of them seen only once. This TCR came from a man aged 18 to 29 in good health and CMV-seronegative. The rearrangement uses TRBV4-1 and TRBJ1-2; the D gene is possibly TRBD1 (5 bases). The sequenced material came from PBMCs. CDR3 DNA: TGCGCCAGCAGCCAAGTATGGACCAGGGATGGCTACACCTTC. Protein: CASSQVWTRDGYTF.